This T cell receptor beta chain was identified in a study of T cells after posttransplantation cyclophosphamide. About this clone itself: Its antigen is not known.

General observations from the study: Skin or GI-infiltrating T cells shared few TRB sequences with blood. TRB clonality was highly associated with recipient CMV seropositivity and reactivation. Later post-transplant blood repertoires were often dominated by donor CD8+ memory clones.

CDR1 ENHRY and CDR2 SYGVKD come from the germline V gene. The trim removed 5 bases at V and 7 bases at J, leaving 14 bases unmatched. This CDR3 is built from 17 residues. Busulfan-fludarabine conditioning, marrow transplant, and cyclophosphamide on days +3 and +4 were administered. Sequenced by immunoSEQ multiplex PCR; TCRdb stores in-frame clones only, minus some. The data hold about 5,900 clones, with 82% observed a single time. The V and J genes are TRBV10-3 and TRBJ2-1, with 10 bases lining up with TRBD2. This material consisted of CD4+ T cells sorted from blood, taken about 350 days after allogeneic stem cell transplant with posttransplant cyclophosphamide. This clonotype originated in a male patient between 45 and 59 years old who received an allogeneic stem cell transplant from a related donor and was CMV-positive. The graft donor may have given rise to some T cells. CDR3 sequence reads: CAISSSGRGSGLNEQFF. The CDR3 nucleotides read TGTGCCATCAGTTCCAGCGGGAGGGGTAGCGGCTTAAATGAGCAGTTCTTC.